This TCR beta chain came from a study of cytomegalovirus exposure and HLA in healthy donors. The CDR3 sequence is 13 residues long. V was cut by 0 bases and J by 8 bases, with 10 bases left in between. Germline V gene lookup returns CDR1 GTSNPN and CDR2 SVGIG (reference sequence). The donors belonged to the roughly 110-subject validation cohort, separate from the roughly 650-subject first cohort. Generated by immunoSEQ multiplex PCR, the TCRdb table keeps only in-frame clones and is missing some. The sample has about 180,000 clones, around nine tenths seen once. The chain is built from TRBV30 and TRBJ1-4; D not resolved. The sequenced sample was PBMCs. The receptor was isolated from a young man in good health and CMV-seropositive. In DNA, the CDR3 is TGTGCCTGGAGTGTGGCCAGTACGGAAAAACTGTTTTTT. Translation: CAWSVASTEKLFF. Variable domain in full (rest from reference TRBV30 and TRBJ1-4): SQTIHQWPATLVQPVGSPLSLECTVEGTSNPNLYWYRQAAGRGLQLLFYSVGIGQISSEVPQNLSASRPQDRQFILSSKKLLLSDSGFYLCAWSVASTEKLFFGSGTQLSVL.